These 31 T cell receptor beta chains came from one sample sequenced in a study of PD-1 blockade in mismatch repair-deficient tumors. Time point reported: identical approximately 11-day culture without peptide (control). The antigens these receptors bind are not known. Method: immunoSEQ multiplex PCR; TCRdb's copy keeps in-frame clones and lacks some. In the table there are some 15,000 clones, under 90% of which are singletons. The sample consisted of cells cultured in vitro, taken from a patient treated with pembrolizumab. The receptor set was obtained from an adult with mismatch repair-deficient cancer.

The rearrangement uses TRBV6-6 and TRBJ1-1; D is perhaps TRBD1 (5 bases). The CDR3 runs 10 residues. Germline CDR1 reads MNHNY; CDR2 reads SVGAGI (reference sequence). V gave up 7 bases and J gave up 7 bases, with 7 bases separating them. The DNA of the CDR3 is TGTGCCAGCACGCAGGGTGAAGCTTTCTTT. This gives the protein CASTQGEAFF.

The rearrangement joins TRBV18 to TRBJ2-3, with 8 bases fitting TRBD1. The CDR3 is made up of 15 amino acids. The germline gives CDR1 KGHSH, CDR2 LQKENI. Unmatched junction bases numbered 4, after V lost 3 bases and J lost 2 bases. The CDR3 region has the DNA TGTGCCAGCTCACCTCTACAGGGGGTCACAGATACGCAGTATTTT. Protein: CASSPLQGVTDTQYF.

The chain recombines TRBV9 with TRBJ2-1; D gene unclear. The V end lost 1 base, the J end lost 6 bases, and 8 bases lay between the germline ends. Germline assignment: CDR1 SGDLS and CDR2 YYNGEE. The CDR3 extends over 13 amino acids. CDR3 region: CASSVSPTNEQFF. In nucleotides, the CDR3 is TGTGCCAGCAGCGTATCTCCAACCAATGAGCAGTTCTTC. Combining the CDR3 with reference TRBV9 and TRBJ2-1 gives the whole variable domain DSGVTQTPKHLITATGQRVTLRCSPRSGDLSVYWYQQSLDQGLQFLIQYYNGEERAKGNILERFSAQQFPDLHSELNLSSLELGDSALYFCASSVSPTNEQFFGPGTRLTVL.

This sequence joins TRBV2 and TRBJ1-1; D is possibly TRBD1 (6 bases). Trimming left V 0 bases short and J 4 bases short, with 15 bases between. The CDR3 is 16 residues long. Germline CDR1 is SNHLY and CDR2 is FYNNEI. The CDR3 nucleotides read TGTGCCAGCAGTGAAGCAGGGGGAATCCTTATCACTGAAGCTTTCTTT. Translated, it gives CASSEAGGILITEAFF.

The gene calls are TRBV19 and TRBJ1-1; D unresolved. V lost 1 base and J lost 2, with 11 bases in between. CDR3 size: 15 residues. The germline V gene encodes CDR1 LNHDA and CDR2 SQIVND (reference sequence). The chain's CDR3 is CASSIGVGGNTEAFF. As DNA, the CDR3 is TGTGCCAGTAGTATAGGGGTAGGAGGAAACACTGAAGCTTTCTTT.

The J gene is TRBJ2-5, the V gene TRBV5-1; 11 bases match TRBD2. CDR1 SGHRS and CDR2 YFSETQ come from the germline V gene. The CDR3 has 15 residues. Trimming at V came to 1 base and at J to 2 bases, leaving 1 base not matched to a gene. For the CDR3, the DNA is TGCGCCAGCAGCTTGACTAGCGGGGGTCAAGAGACCCAGTACTTC. It codes for CASSLTSGGQETQYF.

CDR3 region: CASSFGDSSGANVLTF. The DNA for the CDR3 is TGTGCCAGCAGTTTCGGGGATAGCTCTGGGGCCAACGTCCTGACTTTC. This rearrangement joins TRBV6-5 to TRBJ2-6; a possible D gene is TRBD2 (5 bases). The germline CDR1 and CDR2 sequences are MNHEY and SVGAGI. This CDR3 comprises 16 residues. Deletions cut 4 bases from V and 0 bases from J, with 10 bases between.

This rearrangement joins TRBV30 to TRBJ2-5; D not certain. The CDR3 has 13 amino acids. Trimming shortened V by 0 bases and J by 5 bases, and 10 bases separated the two germline ends. Germline V gene sequence: CDR1 GTSNPN, CDR2 SVGIG (reference sequence). In DNA form, the CDR3 reads TGTGCCTGGAGTGTACGGGTCCATGAGACCCAGTACTTC. This sequence encodes CAWSVRVHETQYF.

This chain connects TRBV28 to TRBJ2-1; D unclear. The CDR3 spans 12 residues. Trimming left V 6 bases short and J 8 bases short, with 11 bases between. The germline gives CDR1 MDHEN, CDR2 SYDVKM. The DNA for the CDR3 is TGTGCCAGCAGCCGGGTTTCCCATGAGCAGTTCTTC. This translates into CASSRVSHEQFF.

The genes are TRBV6-4 and TRBJ2-5; 9 bases are a match to TRBD1. Looked up from germline, CDR1 is MRHNA and CDR2 is SNTAGT. J was trimmed by 5 bases and V by 2 bases; bases with no gene match: 6. The CDR3 has 15 residues. The CDR3 reads CASSDIRTGVETQYF. The DNA for the CDR3 is TGTGCCAGCAGTGACATTCGGACAGGGGTTGAGACCCAGTACTTC.

J is TRBJ2-3 and V is TRBV19; D unresolved. Trimming cost V 6 bases and J 0 bases, with 7 bases left between them. The CDR3 consists of 13 residues. Germline values: CDR1 LNHDA, CDR2 SQIVND (reference sequence). The CDR3 coding sequence is TGTGCCAGTAGAGGGTATAGCACAGATACGCAGTATTTT. It translates to CASRGYSTDTQYF.

The rearrangement links TRBV27 to TRBJ2-3, with a possible D match to TRBD2 (6 bases). CDR1 and CDR2 from the germline V gene are MNHEY and SMNVEV (reference sequence). The CDR3 extends over 16 amino acids. The ends were cut back, 3 bases at V and 0 bases at J, with 13 bases in the middle. CDR3 region: CASSFKGGTSTDTQYF. In DNA form, the CDR3 reads TGTGCCAGCAGTTTCAAAGGAGGGACTAGCACAGATACGCAGTATTTT.

The chain joins TRBV11-3 to TRBJ2-6, with TRBD2 matching 10 bases. Germline trimming cut 6 bases from V and 0 bases from J; bases unmatched to any gene: 14. The germline V gene encodes CDR1 SGHNT and CDR2 YENEEA. The CDR3 length is 20 residues. The CDR3 reads CASSSTRWLAGDSGANVLTF. The CDR3 DNA follows: TGTGCCAGCAGTTCGACCCGGTGGCTAGCGGGAGACTCTGGGGCCAACGTCCTGACTTTC.

The rearrangement joins TRBV30 to TRBJ2-1; 8 bases fit TRBD2. Germline-derived CDR1 and CDR2 are GTSNPN and SVGIG (reference sequence). The trim removed 0 bases at V and 5 bases at J, leaving 3 bases unmatched. The CDR3 extends over 14 amino acids. The DNA of the CDR3 is TGTGCCTGGAGTGTAACGGGAGGGAACAATGAGCAGTTCTTC. As protein: CAWSVTGGNNEQFF. The whole variable domain, filled in from reference TRBV30 and TRBJ2-1, reads SQTIHQWPATLVQPVGSPLSLECTVEGTSNPNLYWYRQAAGRGLQLLFYSVGIGQISSEVPQNLSASRPQDRQFILSSKKLLLSDSGFYLCAWSVTGGNNEQFFGPGTRLTVL.

The chain couples TRBV5-1 to TRBJ1-2; D gene unclear. The CDR3 runs 14 residues. Germline CDR1 reads SGHRS; CDR2 reads YFSETQ. V was pared by 0 bases and J by 1 base, with 7 bases between. CDR3 residues: CASSLAPGNYGYTF. CDR3 bases: TGCGCCAGCAGCTTGGCTCCGGGTAACTATGGCTACACCTTC.

The rearrangement uses TRBV27 and TRBJ2-1, with a weak D call TRBD2 (5 bases). This CDR3 is built from 16 residues. Germline CDR1 is MNHEY and CDR2 is SMNVEV (reference sequence). V was clipped by 3 bases and J by 3 bases, with 15 bases between them. CDR3 nucleotides: TGTGCCAGCAGTTTGGCCGTTGCCGGGAACTACAATGAGCAGTTCTTC. Translation: CASSLAVAGNYNEQFF.

The chain employs TRBV30 and TRBJ2-4; D gene unclear. CDR3 length: 14 amino acids. The germline V gene encodes CDR1 GTSNPN and CDR2 SVGIG (reference sequence). Trimming pared 0 bases from V and 0 bases from J, leaving 6 bases between. CDR3 sequence reads: CAWSVSGAKNIQYF. For the CDR3, the DNA is TGTGCCTGGAGTGTAAGTGGAGCCAAAAACATTCAGTACTTC.

J is TRBJ2-7 and V is TRBV11-2; 7 nucleotides agree with TRBD2. From germline, CDR1 is SGHAT and CDR2 FQNNGV. The J segment lost 3 bases and the V segment lost 1 base, leaving 12 bases of the junction unmatched. This CDR3 is built from 17 residues. This CDR3 is CASSLAASSGPIYEQYF. The CDR3 DNA reads as TGTGCCAGCAGCTTAGCAGCCTCTAGCGGACCTATCTACGAGCAGTACTTC.

V usage is TRBV28 and J usage is TRBJ1-4; maybe TRBD1 (5 bases). The length of the CDR3 is 16 residues. Germline V gene lookup returns CDR1 MDHEN and CDR2 SYDVKM. V lost 5 bases to trimming and J lost 0 bases, with 13 bases between them. The chain's CDR3 is CASSPPVGATNEKLFF. As DNA, the CDR3 is TGTGCCAGCAGTCCACCCGTGGGGGCAACTAATGAAAAACTGTTTTTT.

The J gene is TRBJ1-2, the V gene TRBV4-1; no definite D call. Trimming removed 3 bases at V and 7 bases at J, with 9 bases between. CDR1 is MGHRA and CDR2 is YSYEKL in the germline V gene. This CDR3 is 12 amino acids long. The CDR3, as DNA: TGCGCCAGCAGCCAGATCGCAGGTGGCTACACCTTC. Amino acid sequence: CASSQIAGGYTF.

V gene TRBV19 combines with J gene TRBJ2-7; D is ambiguous. Trimming removed 4 bases from V and 9 bases from J, with 13 bases in between. The CDR3 has 12 residues. CDR1 is LNHDA, CDR2 SQIVND, per germline (reference sequence). In DNA form, the CDR3 reads TGTGCCAGTAGTACTACCCTCGGGCCGCAGTACTTC. Protein: CASSTTLGPQYF.

V usage is TRBV2 and J usage is TRBJ2-3; maybe TRBD1 (5 bases). Per germline, CDR1 SNHLY and CDR2 FYNNEI. This CDR3 comprises 13 residues. V was cut by 7 bases and J by 2 bases, with 10 bases left in between. The CDR3 coding sequence is TGTGCCAGCACACAGGAGAACACAGATACGCAGTATTTT. Residues: CASTQENTDTQYF.

The rearrangement links TRBV4-2 to TRBJ2-7; TRBD1 aligns across 7 bases. CDR1 is LGHNA, CDR2 YNFKEQ, per germline. The CDR3 is 14 residues long. The V and J ends lost 4 bases and 3 bases, in that order; junction bases with no gene match: 6. The CDR3, as DNA: TGTGCCAGCAGCCCCCTTGACAGGGTCTACGAGCAGTACTTC. Protein sequence: CASSPLDRVYEQYF.

The gene calls are TRBV29-1 and TRBJ2-7, with D perhaps TRBD1 (5 bases). Looked up from germline, CDR1 is SQVTM and CDR2 is ANQGSEA. CDR3 size: 13 residues. Trimming pared 4 bases from V and 5 bases from J, leaving 15 bases between. Written as DNA, the CDR3 is TGCAGCGTTGTGGGGCGCTTCCGGAACGAGCAGTACTTC. The encoded protein is CSVVGRFRNEQYF.

V is TRBV4-2 and J is TRBJ1-5; D perhaps matches TRBD1 (6 bases). The CDR3 consists of 16 residues. Germline V gene sequence: CDR1 LGHNA, CDR2 YNFKEQ. V lost 0 bases and J lost 7, with 16 bases in between. This chain's CDR3 is CASSQDSSRGGQPQHF. The CDR3 DNA sequence: TGTGCCAGCAGCCAAGATTCGTCCAGGGGCGGGCAGCCCCAGCATTTT.

In this sample, this clone turned up once. The chain carries TRBV7-9 and TRBJ2-3, with D tentatively TRBD2 (6 bases). V shed 4 bases and J shed 2 bases, with 10 bases lying between them. This CDR3 region has 14 residues. CDR1 is SEHNR and CDR2 is FQNEAQ in the germline V gene (reference sequence). The CDR3 nucleotides are TGTGCCAGCAGCTGGGCGGGGCTCACAGATACGCAGTATTTT. Translation gives CASSWAGLTDTQYF.

The gene calls are TRBV7-3 and TRBJ2-1; TRBD2 is a possible D gene (5 bases). CDR1 and CDR2 (germline): SGHTA, FQGTGA. Trimming shortened V by 5 bases and J by 1 base, and 9 bases separated the two germline ends. This CDR3 has 14 amino acids. The DNA of the CDR3 is TGTGCCAGCAGCCCGCGGACTTCCTACAATGAGCAGTTCTTC. It translates to CASSPRTSYNEQFF.

The rearrangement links TRBV9 to TRBJ2-5, with TRBD2 matching over 7 bases. Germline CDR1 is SGDLS and CDR2 is YYNGEE. Germline trimming cut 5 bases from V and 1 base from J; bases unmatched to any gene: 8. The CDR3 length is 15 residues. The CDR3 loop reads CASSEFPGGQETQYF. The DNA for the CDR3 is TGTGCCAGCAGTGAGTTTCCGGGAGGCCAAGAGACCCAGTACTTC.

In this sample, this clone turned up once. The chain employs TRBV29-1 and TRBJ2-3; 10 nucleotides agree with TRBD2. J lost 6 bases, V lost 1 base, and 13 bases had no gene match. CDR1 and CDR2 from the germline V gene are SQVTM and ANQGSEA. This CDR3 region has 17 residues. The CDR3 reads CSVEANPLAGVGDTQYF. CDR3 nucleotides: TGCAGCGTTGAAGCCAACCCCCTAGCGGGAGTCGGCGATACGCAGTATTTT.

The CDR3 DNA follows: TGCGCCAGTATCCGGGACACTTCCACAGATACGCAGTATTTT. Protein sequence: CASIRDTSTDTQYF. The chain couples TRBV5-1 to TRBJ2-3; maybe TRBD1 (6 bases). From germline, CDR1 is SGHRS and CDR2 YFSETQ. Trimming cost V 8 bases and J 2 bases, with 15 bases left between them. This CDR3 region has 14 residues.

The rearrangement uses TRBV19 and TRBJ1-2; possibly TRBD1 for D (5 bases). V dropped 0 bases and J dropped 12 bases, with 14 bases sitting between them. This CDR3 region has 13 residues. The germline V gene encodes CDR1 LNHDA and CDR2 SQIVND (reference sequence). The CDR3: CASSIDGTVANTF. The CDR3 nucleotides read TGTGCCAGTAGTATAGACGGGACGGTTGCCAACACCTTC.